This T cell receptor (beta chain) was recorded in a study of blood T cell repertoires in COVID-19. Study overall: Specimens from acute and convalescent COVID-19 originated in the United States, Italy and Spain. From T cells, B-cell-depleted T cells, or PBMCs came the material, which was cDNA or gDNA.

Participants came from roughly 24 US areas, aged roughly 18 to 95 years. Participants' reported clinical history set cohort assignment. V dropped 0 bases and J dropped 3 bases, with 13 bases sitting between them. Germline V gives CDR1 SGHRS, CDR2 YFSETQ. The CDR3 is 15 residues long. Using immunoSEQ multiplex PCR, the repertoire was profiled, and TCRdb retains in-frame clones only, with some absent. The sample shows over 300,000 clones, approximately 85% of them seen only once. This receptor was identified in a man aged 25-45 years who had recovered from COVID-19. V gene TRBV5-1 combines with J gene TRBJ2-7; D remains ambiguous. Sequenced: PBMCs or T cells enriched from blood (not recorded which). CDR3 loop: CASSLAQARSYEQYF. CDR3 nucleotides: TGCGCCAGCAGCTTGGCCCAAGCACGAAGCTACGAGCAGTACTTC.